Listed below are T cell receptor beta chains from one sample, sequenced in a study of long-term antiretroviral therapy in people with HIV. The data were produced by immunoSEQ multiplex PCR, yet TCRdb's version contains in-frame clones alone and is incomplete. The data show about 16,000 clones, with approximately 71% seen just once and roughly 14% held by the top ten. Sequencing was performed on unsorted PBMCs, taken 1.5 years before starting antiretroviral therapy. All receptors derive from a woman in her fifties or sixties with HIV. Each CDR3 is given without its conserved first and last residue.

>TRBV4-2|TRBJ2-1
ASSPHRLSGADNEQF
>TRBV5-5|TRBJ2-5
ASSLSLRGRDETQY
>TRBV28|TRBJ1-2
ASRMDGNYGYT
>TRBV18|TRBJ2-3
ASSGTGDGDTQY
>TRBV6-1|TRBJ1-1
ASSEDWGVVNTEAF
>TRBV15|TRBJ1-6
ATSRDRGLNSPLH
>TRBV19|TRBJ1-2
ASSKGTYGYT
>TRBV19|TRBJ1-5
ASSIGPGSNQPQH
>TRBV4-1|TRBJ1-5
ASSQDPGNSNQPQH
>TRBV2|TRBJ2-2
ATSGRVNTGELF
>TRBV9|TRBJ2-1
ASSPQTVGQF
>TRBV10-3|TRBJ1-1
AISAFTGIGAF
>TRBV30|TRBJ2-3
AWSRGRSTDTQY
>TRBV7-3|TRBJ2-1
ASSFGQGAYNEQF
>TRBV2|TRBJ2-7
ASRGQGEQY
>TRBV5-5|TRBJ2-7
ASSPDGGFYEQY
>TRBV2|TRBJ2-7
ASGIYEQY
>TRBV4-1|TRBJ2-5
ASSQRGHDQETQY
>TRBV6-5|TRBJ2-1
ASSYRQYNEQF
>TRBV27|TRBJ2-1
ASCIDRTQYNEQF
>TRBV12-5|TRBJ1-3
ASGLGESGNTIY
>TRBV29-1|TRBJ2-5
SVGPSGVRETQY